The clone carrying this TCR beta chain has only a few counts. The target antigen is unknown. All patients reached thyroid surgery having received no treatment beforehand. The sample comes from a study of metastatic and nonmetastatic thyroid tumors. Study-level information: Repertoire comparison spanned blood and tumor or nodule tissue of malignant and benign thyroid patients. General study points: In blood and tumor, TCR beta diversity was reportedly significantly higher in malignant thyroid tumors than in benign nodules.

Germline V lookup: CDR1 MNHEY, CDR2 SVGEGT. The CDR3 runs 11 residues. Trimming stripped 10 bases from V and 5 bases from J, with 11 bases between. TCRdb re-called clones via MiXCR from the PCR reads. The data contain 37,000 or so clones, approximately 16% of them singletons. The receptor comes from a female donor with papillary thyroid cancer or a benign thyroid nodule (not recorded which). Some clones in this sample may be carry-over from other donors' samples. The rearrangement uses TRBV6-2 or TRBV6-3 and TRBJ1-1; tentative D call: TRBD1 (5 bases). The sample was blood. For the CDR3, the DNA is TGTGCCATTGCGGAGGGGACTGAAGCTTTCTTT. It encodes CAIAEGTEAFF.